Sequencing of this T cell receptor (beta chain) was carried out in a study of blood T cell repertoires in COVID-19. This table comes from immunoSEQ multiplex PCR, and its TCRdb copy is limited to in-frame clones, with some not included. The profile covers about 220,000 clones, with 88% appearing a single time and under 3% taken by the ten largest. The sequenced material came from PBMCs or T cells enriched from blood (not recorded which). The TCR originated in a woman in her 30s who had recovered from COVID-19.

The DNA of the CDR3 is TGTGCCAGCAGCCCGCACAGGGGTTCGGGCACCGGGGAGCTGTTTTTT. Translating gives CASSPHRGSGTGELFF. The chain couples TRBV13 to TRBJ2-2; 7 bases map to TRBD1. With 5 bases clipped from V and 4 bases from J, the junction kept 10 bases outside the gene matches. The germline V gene encodes CDR1 PRHDT and CDR2 FYEKMQ (reference sequence). This CDR3 spans 16 amino acids.